The present TCR beta chain was sequenced within a study of cytomegalovirus exposure and HLA in healthy donors (dated by TCRdb to 2016 to 2017). In terms of the full investigation: In an earlier analysis of roughly 500 of the donors, 276 Gb of sequence data and 117 million unique TCR beta sequences from roughly 200 million T cells were reported. An early release covering 550 to 700 HLA-typed donors comprised 300 to 350 gigabases of sequencing data and tens of millions of unique TCR sequences. Of the roughly 400 genotyped donors, approximately 83% fell in the genetic ancestry cluster associated with self-reported Caucasian donors. The study aimed to test whether cataloging public T cell receptors could reveal signatures of past pathogen exposure. The study used immunosequencing to profile the T cell repertoires of 666 subjects and linked those repertoires to cytomegalovirus serostatus. In addition to the first cohort of 666 subjects, a separate validation cohort of 130 or so different subjects was used. The study combined high-throughput TCR immunosequencing, statistical association of individual TCRs with disease status, and machine learning to predict cytomegalovirus infection status. A later analysis re-analyzed previously published TCR beta repertoires from 550 to 700 donors and added high-resolution HLA genotyping to study TCR occurrence patterns. Rather than using new phenotypic data, the later analysis identified candidate immune exposures from TCR beta sequences and from how often those sequences occurred across donors. An earlier analysis of 450 to 750 of the donors used high-throughput TCR beta sequencing to judge whether each TCR beta V gene segment behaved as functional or pseudogenic. Donor age, sex, ethnicity and CMV serostatus were compiled together with the repertoire data. Genome-wide SNP genotypes for about 55% of the 666 donors were used in a later genetic analysis, which treated that subset as a discovery cohort. All discovery cohort repertoires had been generated on a single sequencing platform. Class I and class II HLA loci were covered by the typing at four-digit resolution. The number of donors typed differed by locus, with roughly 620-640 for A, B, C, DRB1 and DQB1, 522 for DQA1, 600 to 610 for DPA1, and over 400 for DPB1. Because of strong linkage in the cohort, four to six DR-DQ haplotypes were treated as single units for association and clustering. On average, roughly 200,000 unique TCR beta nucleotide sequences were sequenced per donor among 350 to 400 genotyped donors of the cohort, with around 19% of those sequences being non-productive.

The library was made by the immunoSEQ multiplex PCR assay. For the multiplex PCR, a mixture combining 60 forward primers for TCR Vbeta segments and 13 reverse primers for TCR Jbeta segments was used. The CDR3 region of rearranged TCR beta genes was amplified from genomic DNA by a multiplex PCR assay. The amplified TCR beta libraries were sequenced on the Illumina HiSeq System as 87-base-pair reads. As for the authors' bioinformatics: In a later analysis, around 80 million unique TCR beta chains were counted across the approximately 640 repertoires, and roughly 11 million of these chains were shared by at least two donors. To remove PCR and sequencing errors, raw reads were error-corrected and collapsed into unique sequences using a nearest-neighbor algorithm that merged closely related sequences. CDR3 sequences were aligned to IMGT reference sequences to assign V, D and J gene segments. For a sequence to be retained, a match of at least six nucleotides was required to both a V gene segment and a J gene segment. Rearrangements were called productive when the CDR3 lacked stop codons and stayed in frame with V and J; all others were non-productive. CDR3 was defined according to IMGT convention as the region running from the second conserved V-encoded cysteine to the conserved J-encoded phenylalanine. The earlier analysis of about 610 of the donors excluded any sequence lacking an unambiguous match to a single V gene segment. An earlier analysis of about 600 of the donors called V segments functional above 56.7% productive rearrangements and segregating when the between-donor standard deviation exceeded 5%. A statistical classification framework was developed to diagnose cytomegalovirus status using the catalog of TCR beta chain sequences. In a later analysis, V and J genes were assigned by comparing TCR nucleotide sequences against IMGT/GENE-DB human TR gene sequences. The TCRdist pipeline was used in a later analysis to assign CDR3 sequences and most-parsimonious VDJ recombination scenarios. A later analysis defined each TCR beta chain by its CDR3 amino acid sequence plus V-gene family, and excluded reads lacking a unique V-gene family. To address suspected cross-contamination and a sequencing artifact, a later analysis removed roughly 580 highly shared, low-generation-probability nucleotide sequences. In a later analysis, a clonal expansion index was calculated for each public chain from normalized within-repertoire ranks of inferred template counts. Generation probabilities in a later analysis came from a VDJ recombination model fitted to out-of-frame rearrangements, and those results were checked against IGoR. A later analysis scored TCR-TCR, TCR-HLA and TCR-CMV co-occurrence with hypergeometric tests, applying a repertoire-size bias correction to TCR pairs. A later analysis estimated false discovery rates by permuting HLA or CMV assignments 20 times. In a later analysis, co-occurring TCRs were grouped using DBSCAN, with TCRdist sequence similarity added in when clustering inside HLA-allele-positive subsets. Repertoires with fewer than 30,000 or more than 120,000 public chains, plus five repertoires with anomalous nucleotide sharing, were excluded from co-occurrence clustering. TCRdb took over this immuneACCESS table, retaining in-frame rearrangements with V and J assigned. Such tables are incomplete; in checked studies, under half of the missing clones stem from an unresolved V gene, and the remainder is unexplained. Clonal size and the V and J genes are those of that table, whereas D and trimming came from the DNA. The sample table contains approximately 110,000 clones; only one count was recorded for roughly 68% of them. Of the sample, about 4.4% is held by the ten largest clones.

What the research found in general, with its limitations: According to a later analysis, most CMV-associated TCR beta chains appeared to be HLA-restricted, and the HLA associations seemed to be driven largely by CMV exposure. Because counts were too low, 15 or so rarely observed V segments, including chromosome 9 orphons, were excluded from the earlier analysis of several hundred of the donors. Specific HLA alleles were associated with 15,000 to 20,000 TCR beta sequences at a false discovery rate of 0.05 in a later analysis. The classifier was reported to diagnose cytomegalovirus status with high specificity and sensitivity in both the original cohort and the validation cohort. In a later analysis, HLA-associated TCR beta chains showed more clonal expansion and lower generation probabilities than non-associated chains that were equally common. This cohort had only TCR beta chains sequenced, and the lack of alpha or paired-chain data limited which features could be detected. In a later analysis, the rate of TCR association differed among HLA loci, with DRB1 alleles having the most associated TCRs and HLA-C alleles having the fewest. A further reported finding was that TCR beta sequences accurately predicted the HLA-A and HLA-B alleles for most subjects in the first cohort. An earlier analysis of some 590 of the donors showed that most TCR beta V segments appeared in productive rearrangements either about 87% or about 30% of the time, which broadly matched IMGT annotations. The authors suggested that the approach could potentially be generalized to other disease states and immunological phenotypes. Correlated functional status among segregating V segments might reflect linkage disequilibrium, but an unknown experimental factor could not be ruled out. A later genetic analysis reported fewer N-insertions in productive TCRs among donors in an Asian-associated ancestry cluster than the roughly 620-donor mean. When HLA alleles, especially DR and DQ, strongly co-occurred, TCR associations were difficult to assign to individual alleles. Because some donors lacked HLA typing at each locus, the association tests relied only on the typed subset. Most TCR sequences were observed very rarely across donors, whereas some public TCRs were present in many individuals. The study listed 150 to 200 TCR beta chains as associated with cytomegalovirus. A later analysis reported that several top co-occurrence clusters appeared linked to parvovirus B19, influenza, CMV and Epstein-Barr virus. CMV serostatus was the only immune exposure information available for the cohort. An association between a missense DCLRE1C variant and V-gene and J-gene trimming of TCR beta chains was found in a later genetic analysis and replicated in an independent cohort. A group of highly shared sequence variants was considered likely to be a technical artifact of the sequencing pipeline. In vitro tests confirmed that a few of the cytomegalovirus-associated TCR beta chains recognize cytomegalovirus antigens. The presence/absence analyses assumed that sequencing depth was roughly uniform across donors, and that assumption may not be true. Some IMGT-functional V segments, including TRBV6-2 and TRBV6-3, could not be told apart with the 87-base-pair reads, so those segments were excluded.

The cohort was made up of 500 to 850 healthy bone marrow donors. All cohort members were sampled while nominally healthy, although unrecorded immune exposures were likely present. The donor tested CMV seropositive, placing the donor among the approximately 310 seropositive members of the cohort. A peripheral blood sample was collected from each donor, and TCR beta sequencing was performed on peripheral blood mononuclear cells. Genomic DNA was extracted from the blood cell samples with the Qiagen DNeasy Blood Extraction Kit. CDR1 SGHAT and CDR2 FQNNGV were looked up in the germline V gene. There are 14 amino acids in the CDR3, from cysteine to phenylalanine inclusive. Solely the CDR3 DNA is kept, with 42 bases framed from the first base. Between the V and J ends, shortened by 5 bases and 4 bases respectively, the junction contains 14 bases. In the case of this clone: Its antigen specificity is not known. No much larger clonotype is one base removed from it; base qualities were not supplied.

The receptor comes from a woman aged 45 to 65 in good health and CMV-seropositive. Rearrangement joined TRBV11-2 to TRBJ1-2; TRBD1 could be the D gene, as 6 bases match. The specimen was PBMCs. The DNA reads as follows: TGTGCCAGCAGCGTAGGCCGGGACATCTATGGCTACACCTTC. This sequence encodes CASSVGRDIYGYTF.